One sample yielded the 32 T cell receptor beta chains listed below, sequenced in a study of T cell repertoires in cytomegalovirus infection. Via MiXCR, TCRdb re-called the reads, giving one row per CDR3 protein. Among around 900,000 distinct CDR3 sequences listed, about 33% were seen once. The antigens of these receptors remain unknown. This sample comprised cultured CD8+ T cells from PBMCs, obtained from culture after CMV antigen stimulation. These TCRs come from a human donor in good health (CMV status not recorded). Some clones in this sample may be carry-over from other donors' samples.

The chain is built from TRBV4-1 and TRBJ2-2, with no clear D. Germline CDR1 MGHRA, CDR2 YSYEKL. V was pared by 1 base and J by 4 bases, with 4 bases between. The CDR3 is 13 amino acids. The CDR3 DNA reads TGCGCCAGCAGCCAAGGCAGCACCGGGGAGCTGTTTTTT. The encoded protein is CASSQGSTGELFF.

This clonotype was picked up many times. The chain employs TRBV6-1 and TRBJ2-7, with D tentatively TRBD1 or TRBD2 (5 bases each). This CDR3 spans 14 amino acids. Between the trimmed V and J ends, which lost 7 bases and 4 bases, there was a span of 17 bases. Germline V CDR1 and CDR2: MNHNS, SASEGT. As DNA, the CDR3 is TGTGCCAGCAAAGAAGAGGGGAGCTTGTACGAGCAGTACTTC. Its protein product is CASKEEGSLYEQYF.

The chain has TRBV6-5 and TRBJ2-7; D unclear. V lost 6 bases and J 3 bases, leaving 15 bases between the germline ends. The CDR3 contains 14 residues. Germline V gene lookup returns CDR1 MNHEY and CDR2 SVGAGI. The CDR3 spells CASSLEYLHYEQYF. Here the CDR3 DNA reads TGTGCCAGCAGCCTTGAGTACCTCCACTACGAGCAGTACTTC.

The chain employs TRBV6-5 and TRBJ2-7; D is perhaps TRBD1 or TRBD2 (6 bases each). The V and J ends lost 11 bases and 2 bases respectively, with 10 bases between them. The CDR3 is 11 amino acids. CDR1 MNHEY and CDR2 SVGAGI come from the germline V gene. The CDR3 DNA follows: TGTGCCGTGGAGGGGGCCTACGAGCAGTACTTC. As protein: CAVEGAYEQYF.

This clonotype was seen a handful of times. The chain is built from TRBV27 and TRBJ1-5; 7 nucleotides agree with TRBD1. After removal of 1 base from V and 9 bases from J, the junction contained 9 bases not matched to a gene. CDR1 is MNHEY and CDR2 is SMNVEV in the germline V gene (reference sequence). The CDR3 runs 15 residues. The CDR3 DNA is TGTGCCAGCAGTTTATATGAGCAGGGGGTTGGGCCCCAGCATTTT. Translation: CASSLYEQGVGPQHF.

This clonotype has a handful of counts. The rearrangement joins TRBV7-9 to TRBJ2-3, with D possibly being TRBD2 (7 bases). Between the trimmed V and J ends, which lost 6 bases and 3 bases, there was a span of 16 bases. The CDR3 contains 15 residues. CDR1 is SEHNR and CDR2 is FQNEAQ in the germline V gene (reference sequence). CDR3 sequence (DNA): TGTGCCAGCAGTCGCCCGGGGGGCCCGACAGATACGCAGTATTTT. The encoded protein is CASSRPGGPTDTQYF.

This chain connects TRBV5-6 to TRBJ2-3, with 11 bases that match TRBD1. Germline lookup yields CDR1 SGHDT and CDR2 YYEEEE. With V trimmed by 4 bases and J by 9 bases, 4 bases remained unmatched. This CDR3 has 13 amino acids. The CDR3 nucleotides are TGTGCCAGCAGCATCGGGACAGGGGGAACGCAGTATTTT. This translates into CASSIGTGGTQYF.

The table lists this clonotype with a few counts. The chain links TRBV7-9 to TRBJ1-1; no firm D call. Germline values: CDR1 SEHNR, CDR2 FQNEAQ (reference sequence). V gave up 6 bases and J gave up 1 base, with 9 bases separating them. This CDR3 spans 13 amino acids. The CDR3 DNA sequence: TGTGCCAGCAGGAGACACCCGAACACTGAAGCTTTCTTT. It specifies CASRRHPNTEAFF.

Details on this clonotype: Compared with germline, one end of the junction differs, possibly owing to a read error. The chain has TRBV13 and TRBJ1-2; 10 bases align to TRBD1. CDR1 PRHDT and CDR2 FYEKMQ come from the germline V gene (reference sequence). The length of the CDR3 is 17 residues. This chain's CDR3 is CASSLGQGVWANYGYTF. The CDR3 DNA is TGTGCCAGCAGCCTAGGACAGGGGGTTTGGGCTAACTATGGCTACACCTTC.

Only one count was recorded for this clonotype. A much bigger clone sits one base away, suggesting this may be a read error. The chain has TRBV7-6 and TRBJ1-6; D not certain. Germline values: CDR1 SGHVS, CDR2 FNYEAQ. The CDR3 has 13 amino acids. As DNA, the CDR3 is TGTGTCAGCAAGAGCTCCTATAATTCACCCCTCCACTTT. Amino acids: CVSKSSYNSPLHF.

V usage is TRBV5-6 and J usage is TRBJ2-3, with a weak D call TRBD1 (5 bases). The CDR3 sequence is 15 residues long. CDR1 and CDR2 from the germline V gene are SGHDT and YYEEEE. Trimming shortened V by 1 base and J by 5 bases, and 14 bases separated the two germline ends. The CDR3, as DNA: TGTGCCAGCAGCTTGCTTCCAGGGTCAATAGATACGCAGTATTTT. Its protein product is CASSLLPGSIDTQYF.

This clonotype has a handful of counts. This chain connects TRBV6-1 to TRBJ1-6; a possible D gene is TRBD1 (5 bases). This CDR3 is built from 14 residues. V dropped 1 base and J dropped 7 bases, with 8 bases sitting between them. Germline assignment: CDR1 MNHNS and CDR2 SASEGT. The CDR3 protein is CASSEDWGNSPLHF. The DNA of the CDR3 is TGTGCCAGCAGTGAAGACTGGGGGAATTCACCCCTCCACTTT.

There are a few counts of this clonotype. The V call is TRBV6-1, the J call TRBJ2-1; D may be TRBD1 (6 bases). CDR1 and CDR2 (germline): MNHNS, SASEGT. CDR3 size: 13 residues. Trimming took 5 bases from V and 7 from J, leaving 12 bases between them. CDR3 residues: CASSRGQQNEQFF. In nucleotides, the CDR3 is TGTGCCAGCAGTCGTGGACAGCAGAATGAGCAGTTCTTC.

This clonotype was seen a handful of times. The CDR3 reads CATSALRDITQRDTDTQYF. The CDR3 DNA reads TGTGCCACCAGTGCACTACGGGATATCACCCAGAGAGACACAGATACGCAGTATTTT. The J gene is TRBJ2-3, the V gene TRBV24-1, with D possibly matching TRBD2 (5 bases). The length of the CDR3 is 19 residues. With 5 bases removed from V and 2 bases from J, the gap between germline ends came to 25 bases. CDR1 is KGHDR and CDR2 is SFDVKD in the germline V gene.

The rearrangement uses TRBV20-1 and TRBJ2-3, with D perhaps given as TRBD1 or TRBD2 (5 bases each). This CDR3 spans 14 amino acids. Germline V CDR1 and CDR2: DFQATT, SNEGSKA (reference sequence). The germline V and J ends were trimmed by 1 base and 1 base, with 9 bases remaining between them. In DNA form, the CDR3 reads TGCAGTGCTAGAGCGCGAGGGGGCACAGATACGCAGTATTTT. Amino acid sequence: CSARARGGTDTQYF.

The V gene is TRBV6-8, the J gene TRBJ2-7; D unclear. The germline V gene encodes CDR1 MNHGY and CDR2 SAAAGT. The CDR3 loop spans 15 amino acids. Trimming pared 8 bases from V and 0 bases from J, leaving 17 bases between. The CDR3 DNA follows: TGTGCCAGCCCCTCTCCTTCCAAAACCTCCTACGAGCAGTACTTC. It encodes CASPSPSKTSYEQYF.

V and J are TRBV7-6 and TRBJ1-3; no definite D call. Trimming stripped 11 bases from V and 0 bases from J, with 11 bases between. From germline, CDR1 is SGHVS and CDR2 FNYEAQ. The CDR3 spans 13 residues. The CDR3 protein is CAVRVLSGNTIYF. As DNA, the CDR3 is TGTGCCGTTCGGGTTCTCTCTGGAAACACCATATATTTT.

The rearrangement joins TRBV7-9 to TRBJ2-5; 15 positions agree with TRBD2. Trimming cost V 5 bases and J 5 bases; bases outside gene matches: 9. The germline V gene has CDR1 SEHNR and CDR2 FQNEAQ (reference sequence). The CDR3 runs 17 residues. The CDR3 loop is CASSPGLAGGPWETQYF. For the CDR3, the DNA is TGTGCCAGCAGCCCCGGACTAGCGGGGGGGCCCTGGGAGACCCAGTACTTC.

The chain joins TRBV6-2 or TRBV6-3 to TRBJ2-2; TRBD1 matches at 7 bases. Trimming at V came to 0 bases and at J to 3 bases, leaving 10 bases not matched to a gene. Germline values: CDR1 MNHEY, CDR2 SVGEGT. The CDR3 has 18 amino acids. CDR3 in DNA: TGTGCCAGCAGTTACTCGAGGACCGGGACAGCCTACACCGGGGAGCTGTTTTTT. Residues: CASSYSRTGTAYTGELFF.

The chain couples TRBV4-1 to TRBJ2-5, with 9 bases fitting TRBD2. In germline, CDR1 is MGHRA, CDR2 YSYEKL. With V trimmed by 4 bases and J by 4 bases, 10 bases remained unmatched. This CDR3 is 16 amino acids long. CDR3 in DNA: TGCGCCAGCAGCCTGATCGGAGGACTAGCGCTAGAGACCCAGTACTTC. Amino acids: CASSLIGGLALETQYF.

The chain carries TRBV7-6 and TRBJ2-7; D is possibly TRBD1 (6 bases). Trimming shortened V by 3 bases and J by 4 bases, and 16 bases separated the two germline ends. The germline V gene has CDR1 SGHVS and CDR2 FNYEAQ. The CDR3 covers 15 residues. Here the CDR3 DNA reads TGTGCCAGCAGCTTGGGGGCAGGGGAAGGTTACGAGCAGTACTTC. This translates into CASSLGAGEGYEQYF.

The chain links TRBV28 to TRBJ2-2; 7 bases line up with TRBD2. After removal of 4 bases from V and 8 bases from J, the junction contained 13 bases not matched to a gene. The CDR3 contains 16 residues. Looked up from germline, CDR1 is MDHEN and CDR2 is SYDVKM. CDR3 region: CASSSTSRAGVGELFF. The CDR3 DNA sequence: TGTGCCAGCAGTTCTACCTCGAGGGCGGGGGTAGGGGAGCTGTTTTTT.

The chain links TRBV7-9 to TRBJ2-3; 9 nucleotides agree with TRBD2. Germline trimming cut 0 bases from V and 3 bases from J; bases unmatched to any gene: 1. In germline, CDR1 is SEHNR, CDR2 FQNEAQ (reference sequence). CDR3 length: 15 amino acids. CDR3 sequence reads: CASSLATSGTDTQYF. The CDR3 region has the DNA TGTGCCAGCAGCTTAGCGACTAGCGGAACAGATACGCAGTATTTT.

In DNA, the CDR3 is TGTGCCAGCAGTGAAGGGACCAGCAATCAGCCCCAGCATTTT. Protein product: CASSEGTSNQPQHF. The chain recombines TRBV2 with TRBJ1-5, with D unclear. Germline CDR1 SNHLY, CDR2 FYNNEI. The CDR3 loop spans 14 amino acids. V was clipped by 1 base and J by 1 base, with 5 bases between them.

This clonotype was seen just once. V is TRBV20-1 and J is TRBJ1-1, with 7 bases fitting TRBD1. Germline assignment: CDR1 DFQATT and CDR2 SNEGSKA (reference sequence). J lost 1 base, V lost 5 bases, and 7 bases had no gene match. The CDR3 has 14 amino acids. CDR3 DNA: TGCAGTGCTGGAGGGGGCGGTTCGAACACTGAAGCTTTCTTT. Translating it yields CSAGGGGSNTEAFF.

The chain employs TRBV7-9 and TRBJ2-7; no clear D gene. The length of the CDR3 is 16 residues. V lost 5 bases, J lost 1 base, and 18 bases lay in between. CDR1 and CDR2 (germline): SEHNR, FQNEAQ (reference sequence). The CDR3 DNA is TGTGCCAGCAGCGAGTACCCAGCCGACATTTCCTACGAGCAGTACGTC. This encodes CASSEYPADISYEQYV.

The chain links TRBV11-1 to TRBJ2-3, with D possibly matching TRBD1 (5 bases). Per germline, CDR1 SGHAT and CDR2 FQDESV (reference sequence). The ends were cut back, 1 base at V and 14 bases at J, with 16 bases in the middle. CDR3 size: 13 residues. Written as DNA, the CDR3 is TGTGCCAGCAGCTTAGAAGGGGCGGTCCTCCTGTATTTT. Translation: CASSLEGAVLLYF.

A word on this clonotype: A much larger clone differs from this one at a single base, so this may be a read error. The chain carries TRBV12-3 or TRBV12-4 and TRBJ2-2; 9 bases map to TRBD1. The CDR3 is made up of 15 amino acids. The CDR3 is CASSYRQGDTGDLFF. The CDR3 nucleotides read TGTGCCAGCAGTTACCGACAGGGGGACACCGGGGATCTGTTTTTT.

The sample holds many counts of this clonotype. The rearrangement uses TRBV7-3 and TRBJ2-3, with 7 bases matching TRBD2. This CDR3 has 14 residues. V dropped 5 bases and J dropped 7; count of bases not matched to a gene: 9. From germline, CDR1 is SGHTA and CDR2 FQGTGA. This CDR3 reads CASSPFDGRNTQYF. The CDR3 DNA is TGTGCCAGCAGCCCCTTTGACGGGAGGAATACGCAGTATTTT. Combining the CDR3 with reference TRBV7-3 and TRBJ2-3 gives the whole variable domain GAGVSQTPSNKVTEKGKYVELRCDPISGHTALYWYRQSLGQGPEFLIYFQGTGAADDSGLPNDRFFAVRPEGSVSTLKIQRTERGDSAVYLCASSPFDGRNTQYFGPGTRLTVL.

The chain combines TRBV27 with TRBJ2-1; 8 nucleotides match TRBD1. Germline V gene data show CDR1 as MNHEY and CDR2 as SMNVEV (reference sequence). V lost 5 bases and J lost 8; bases outside the gene matches: 8. The CDR3 contains 14 residues. CDR3 nucleotide sequence: TGTGCCAGCAGTACCTGGACAGGGACTCATGAGCAGTTCTTC. Protein sequence: CASSTWTGTHEQFF.

A note on this clonotype: The junction departs from germline at one end; a sequencing error may be responsible. The rearrangement joins TRBV7-8 to TRBJ2-1; 8 bases match TRBD1. Germline V gene data show CDR1 as SGHVS and CDR2 as FQNEAQ. The CDR3 runs 15 residues. CDR3 DNA sequence: TGTGCCAGCGGCTTAGTTGGACAGGGATTAAATGAGCAGTTCTTC. Translation gives CASGLVGQGLNEQFF.

The J gene is TRBJ2-1, the V gene TRBV10-3, with 15 bases identical to TRBD2. This CDR3 contains 14 residues. Losses at the gene ends were 10 bases for V and 4 bases for J; bases not matched to a gene: 2. Germline V gene data show CDR1 as ENHRY and CDR2 as SYGVKD. The CDR3 sequence: CASGTSGGYNEQFF. The CDR3 DNA sequence: TGTGCCAGCGGGACTAGCGGGGGGTACAATGAGCAGTTCTTC.